One T cell receptor beta chain is described in this entry. This CDR3 region has 14 residues. Per germline, CDR1 SGHRS and CDR2 YFSETQ. V shed 7 bases and J shed 1 base, with 14 bases lying between them. Here immunoSEQ multiplex PCR was the method, and the copy in TCRdb shows in-frame clones only, minus some. The sample holds about 1 million clones, around 74% seen once. This record belongs to a study of shared clonotypes between healthy human individuals. This TCR derives from a man younger than 35 in good health. This chain connects TRBV5-1 to TRBJ1-1; D gene unclear. The sequenced material came from memory CD4+ T cells sorted from blood. Indicated subset: CD45RA-negative fraction. As DNA, the CDR3 is TGCGCCAGCCATATGCCCGGAGAGAACACTGAAGCTTTCTTT. Translation: CASHMPGENTEAFF.